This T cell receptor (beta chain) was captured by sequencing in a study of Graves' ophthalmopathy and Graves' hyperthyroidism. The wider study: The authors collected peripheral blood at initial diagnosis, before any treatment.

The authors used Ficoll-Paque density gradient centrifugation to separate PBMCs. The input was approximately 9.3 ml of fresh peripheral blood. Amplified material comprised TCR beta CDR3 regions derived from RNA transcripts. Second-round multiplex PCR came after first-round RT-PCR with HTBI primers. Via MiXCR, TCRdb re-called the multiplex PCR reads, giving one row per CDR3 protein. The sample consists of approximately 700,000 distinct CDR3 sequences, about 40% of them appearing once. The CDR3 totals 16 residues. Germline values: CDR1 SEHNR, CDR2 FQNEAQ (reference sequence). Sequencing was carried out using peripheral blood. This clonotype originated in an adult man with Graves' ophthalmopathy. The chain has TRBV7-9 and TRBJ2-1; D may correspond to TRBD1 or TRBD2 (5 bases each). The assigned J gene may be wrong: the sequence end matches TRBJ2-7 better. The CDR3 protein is CASSPGTGISYNEQYF. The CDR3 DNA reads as TGTGCCAGCAGCCCCGGGACCGGAATCTCCTACAATGAGCAGTACTTC.